This TCR beta chain stems from a study of T-cell reconstitution after alpha-beta-depleted transplantation in children. Construction of the TCRbeta library involved unique molecular identifiers. TCRdb processed the PCR reads anew with MiXCR; each CDR3 protein has one entry. The sample lists 55,000 to 90,000 distinct CDR3 sequences, 4.9% occurring once. Overall study findings and caveats: The study traced high day-60 TCRbeta diversity in some patients to surviving recipient T cells and thymic progenitors. It was newly produced T cells that mostly accounted for T-cell counts and diversity one year after transplant.

This clonotype was detected ten times or more. Its antigen is not identified. Trimming removed 0 bases from V and 4 bases from J, with 11 bases in between. The germline V gene encodes CDR1 SGHRS and CDR2 YFSETQ. The CDR3 consists of 15 residues. The genes are TRBV5-1 and TRBJ2-1; D not certain. Specimen: PBMCs, mostly from graft donor cells, collected 180 days after TCRalphabeta/CD19-depleted stem cell transplant. The receptor was isolated from a boy younger than two who had a stem cell transplant for acute myeloid leukemia, so the T cells may come from the graft donor. This CDR3 is CASSLVTGSYNEQFF. For the CDR3, the DNA is TGCGCCAGCAGCTTGGTAACCGGGTCTTACAATGAGCAGTTCTTC.